The next 20 T cell receptor beta chains were all read from a single sample in a study of preoperative IRX-2 immunotherapy in early breast cancer. Noted treatment: preoperative locoregional IRX-2 cytokine immunotherapy. Here immunoSEQ multiplex PCR was the method, and the copy in TCRdb shows in-frame clones only, minus some. The sample has 35,000 to 40,000 clones; approximately 80% are singletons. Specimen: lymph node tissue, collected after IRX-2 immunotherapy. The receptors originated from a human donor with breast cancer.

This chain links TRBV7-6 with TRBJ2-7; maybe TRBD2 (5 bases). V dropped 5 bases and J dropped 1 base, with 15 bases sitting between them. The CDR3 is 15 residues long. The germline CDR1 and CDR2 sequences are SGHVS and FNYEAQ. The DNA of the CDR3 is TGTGCCAGCAGCCGATTCGCTAGCCGTTCCTACGAGCAGTACTTC. The encoded protein is CASSRFASRSYEQYF.

The V call is TRBV10-3, the J call TRBJ2-3; TRBD2 aligns across 8 bases. CDR1 is ENHRY and CDR2 is SYGVKD in the germline V gene. Losses at the gene ends were 0 bases for V and 0 bases for J; bases not matched to a gene: 5. The CDR3 has 17 amino acids. CDR3 residues: CAISESTGGASTDTQYF. The CDR3 region has the DNA TGTGCCATCAGTGAGTCAACCGGGGGGGCTAGCACAGATACGCAGTATTTT.

The chain couples TRBV7-6 to TRBJ1-5; D unclear. The CDR3 extends over 14 amino acids. The germline V gene has CDR1 SGHVS and CDR2 FNYEAQ. Deletions cut 5 bases from V and 0 bases from J, with 8 bases between. The CDR3 is CASSAGYSNQPQHF. The CDR3 nucleotides are TGTGCCAGCAGCGCGGGGTATAGCAATCAGCCCCAGCATTTT.

The chain uses TRBV11-3 and TRBJ2-3; 7 bases are shared with TRBD1. The CDR3 consists of 15 residues. The trim removed 5 bases at V and 2 bases at J, leaving 7 bases unmatched. Germline V CDR1 and CDR2: SGHNT, YENEEA. The CDR3 reads CASSAGTVYTDTQYF. CDR3 in DNA: TGTGCCAGCAGCGCCGGGACAGTCTACACAGATACGCAGTATTTT. The whole variable domain, remainder taken from reference TRBV11-3 and TRBJ2-3, is EAGVVQSPRYKIIEKKQPVAFWCNPISGHNTLYWYLQNLGQGPELLIRYENEEAVDDSQLPKDRFSAERLKGVDSTLKIQPAELGDSAVYLCASSAGTVYTDTQYFGPGTRLTVL.

The chain is built from TRBV7-1 and TRBJ2-2; D uncertain. TRBV7-1 is given ORF status, its function remaining uncertain. V lost 4 bases and J 1 base, leaving 7 bases between the germline ends. CDR3 length: 14 amino acids. CDR3 protein: CASSLELNTGELFF. The CDR3 DNA sequence: TGTGCCAGCAGCTTGGAACTGAACACCGGGGAGCTGTTTTTT.

This chain connects TRBV11-3 to TRBJ2-7; the match to TRBD2 covers 10 bases. This CDR3 is 15 amino acids long. The junction had 6 bases not matched to a gene; V was cut back by 5 bases and J by 2 bases. Germline CDR1 is SGHNT and CDR2 is YENEEA. The CDR3 protein is CASSPVAGGTYEQYF. Written as DNA, the CDR3 is TGTGCCAGCAGCCCCGTAGCGGGGGGCACCTACGAGCAGTACTTC.

The chain recombines TRBV16 with TRBJ2-7; D is perhaps TRBD1 (5 bases). This CDR3 region has 15 residues. Germline V gene sequence: CDR1 KGHSY, CDR2 FQNENV. Deletions cut 0 bases from V and 5 bases from J, with 14 bases between. The CDR3 coding sequence is TGTGCCAGCAGCCAATCGAACCCGTGGGGCAACGAGCAGTACTTC. It translates to CASSQSNPWGNEQYF.

The rearrangement uses TRBV28 and TRBJ1-2; no firm D call. V lost 7 bases to trimming and J lost 3 bases, with 18 bases between them. The CDR3 length is 15 residues. Germline CDR1 and CDR2: MDHEN and SYDVKM. The CDR3 DNA reads TGTGCCAGCATCACATGGAGAGAGGATTACTATGGCTACACCTTC. Translated: CASITWREDYYGYTF.

This chain connects TRBV5-1 to TRBJ2-2, with TRBD1 identical over 8 bases. Germline V gene data show CDR1 as SGHRS and CDR2 as YFSETQ. CDR3 length: 16 amino acids. V was clipped by 4 bases and J by 9 bases; unmatched bases: 14. The DNA for the CDR3 is TGCGCCAGCAGCGATGCGGCCGGGACAGGCGGGAGGGAGCTGTTTTTT. Translation gives CASSDAAGTGGRELFF.

The chain has TRBV11-3 and TRBJ1-3; D perhaps matches TRBD1 (5 bases). Germline values: CDR1 SGHNT, CDR2 YENEEA. Trimming took 5 bases from V and 1 from J, leaving 15 bases between them. This CDR3 region has 16 residues. This CDR3 is CASSLSNRISGNTIYF. In DNA, the CDR3 is TGTGCCAGCAGCCTATCTAACAGGATTTCTGGAAACACCATATATTTT.

This clone was observed a single time. The rearrangement joins TRBV11-3 to TRBJ1-3; TRBD1 might be the D (5 bases). Trimming stripped 3 bases from V and 2 bases from J, with 11 bases between. The CDR3 sequence is 15 residues long. CDR1 is SGHNT and CDR2 is YENEEA in the germline V gene. The CDR3 loop reads CASSLGAGAGNTIYF. CDR3 bases: TGTGCCAGCAGCTTGGGTGCGGGGGCTGGAAACACCATATATTTT.

The chain combines TRBV28 with TRBJ1-1; 7 bases align to TRBD1. The germline V gene has CDR1 MDHEN and CDR2 SYDVKM. This CDR3 is built from 14 residues. With V trimmed by 6 bases and J by 7 bases, 11 bases remained unmatched. The CDR3 nucleotides read TGTGCCAGCAGCCAAAACAGATGGACAGGTGAAGCTTTCTTT. Its translation is CASSQNRWTGEAFF.

J is TRBJ1-6 and V is TRBV14, with unresolved D. CDR3 length: 17 amino acids. The germline gives CDR1 SGHDN, CDR2 FVKESK. Deletions cut 0 bases from V and 8 bases from J, with 17 bases between. The CDR3 sequence: CASSQDRVFEGDSPLHF. For the CDR3, the DNA is TGTGCCAGCAGCCAAGACAGAGTATTCGAGGGAGATTCACCCCTCCACTTT.

The chain is built from TRBV6-8 and TRBJ1-6; D unresolved. Germline V CDR1 and CDR2: MNHGY, SAAAGT. The CDR3 has 15 amino acids. V was shortened by 2 bases and J by 7 bases, with 12 bases between the two germline ends. The CDR3 DNA sequence: TGTGCCAGCAGTTACCAAGGTCAGACCAATTCACCCCTCCACTTT. The encoded protein is CASSYQGQTNSPLHF.

This rearrangement joins TRBV11-3 to TRBJ1-1, with 10 bases identical to TRBD1. Looked up from germline, CDR1 is SGHNT and CDR2 is YENEEA. The CDR3 has 16 amino acids. With V trimmed by 5 bases and J by 4 bases, 10 bases remained unmatched. The chain's CDR3 is CASSPQTGGRATEAFF. The CDR3 nucleotides read TGTGCCAGCAGCCCCCAGACAGGGGGCAGGGCCACTGAAGCTTTCTTT.

The chain has TRBV6-8 and TRBJ1-2; the D is unclear. Per germline, CDR1 MNHGY and CDR2 SAAAGT. The CDR3 is made up of 12 amino acids. Trimming pared 8 bases from V and 0 bases from J, leaving 7 bases between. CDR3 loop: CASGVPNYGYTF. CDR3 nucleotides: TGTGCCAGCGGAGTACCTAACTATGGCTACACCTTC.

V and J are TRBV11-3 and TRBJ2-2; 10 nucleotides align to TRBD1. Germline V gene lookup returns CDR1 SGHNT and CDR2 YENEEA. This CDR3 contains 16 residues. The V gene end was trimmed by 5 bases and the J gene end by 5 bases; junction bases not matched to a gene: 8. The CDR3 coding sequence is TGTGCCAGCAGCACTCGGACAGGGGGGAGGACCGGGGAGCTGTTTTTT. Translation gives CASSTRTGGRTGELFF.

Only one count was recorded for this clone. The V call is TRBV19, the J call TRBJ2-7; D possibly matches TRBD1 or TRBD2 (5 bases each). The V end was cut by 5 bases, the J end by 4 bases, with 12 bases between. CDR1 and CDR2 from the germline V gene are LNHDA and SQIVND (reference sequence). The CDR3 totals 13 residues. The CDR3 sequence: CASSGTGRYEQYF. In DNA form, the CDR3 reads TGTGCCAGTAGTGGGACCGGTCGGTACGAGCAGTACTTC.

The rearrangement uses TRBV18 and TRBJ1-6, with 7 nucleotides matching TRBD1. Germline-derived CDR1 and CDR2 are KGHSH and LQKENI. This CDR3 region has 17 residues. With 3 bases clipped from V and 7 bases from J, the junction kept 12 bases outside the gene matches. CDR3 nucleotides: TGTGCCAGCTCACCCAGACGAGGACAGGAGGGAAATTCACCCCTCCACTTT. Its protein product is CASSPRRGQEGNSPLHF. The variable domain in full, completed from reference TRBV18 and TRBJ1-6, reads NAGVMQNPRHLVRRRGQEARLRCSPMKGHSHVYWYRQLPEEGLKFMVYLQKENIIDESGMPKERFSAEFPKEGPSILRIQQVVRGDSAAYFCASSPRRGQEGNSPLHFGNGTRLTVT.

This chain links TRBV19 with TRBJ1-4; 7 bases line up with TRBD1. Trimming cost V 5 bases and J 7 bases; bases outside gene matches: 10. CDR3 length: 15 amino acids. Germline-derived CDR1 and CDR2 are LNHDA and SQIVND (reference sequence). The CDR3 DNA follows: TGTGCCAGTAGTGCCCAAACAGGGGCGGCTGAAAAACTGTTTTTT. It translates to CASSAQTGAAEKLFF. The full variable domain, its missing parts supplied by reference TRBV19 and TRBJ1-4, is DGGITQSPKYLFRKEGQNVTLSCEQNLNHDAMYWYRQDPGQGLRLIYYSQIVNDFQKGDIAEGYSVSREKKESFPLTVTSAQKNPTAFYLCASSAQTGAAEKLFFGSGTQLSVL.